The next 10 T cell receptor beta chains were all read from a single sample in a study of shared clonotypes between healthy human individuals. Generated by immunoSEQ multiplex PCR, the TCRdb table keeps only in-frame clones and is missing some. The sample gives hundreds of thousands of clones, around 76% of which show up once; more than 10% is in the top ten. Sequencing was done on a sample of PBMCs. These receptors all stem from a woman in her thirties or forties in good health. Some clones in this sample may be carry-over from other donors' samples.

V gene TRBV15 combines with J gene TRBJ2-7; a weak D match, TRBD2 (6 bases). CDR3 length equals 14 residues. The germline V and J ends were trimmed by 3 bases and 3 bases, with 12 bases remaining between them. The germline CDR1 and CDR2 sequences are LNHNV and YYDKDF (reference sequence). CDR3 region: CATSRGGADYEQYF. The CDR3 DNA follows: TGTGCCACCAGCAGGGGCGGGGCTGACTACGAGCAGTACTTC.

In nucleotides, the CDR3 is TGTGCCAGCAGTGCAAGCGGGAGTTTGGATGAGCAGTTCTTC. Translating gives CASSASGSLDEQFF. J is TRBJ2-1 and V is TRBV25-1; 8 bases line up with TRBD2. Losses at the gene ends were 4 bases for V and 8 bases for J; bases not matched to a gene: 7. CDR3 length equals 14 residues. Germline CDR1 and CDR2: MGHDK and SYGVNS.

CDR3 residues: CASSHPGLAGRNEQFF. As DNA, the CDR3 is TGTGCCAGCAGCCACCCGGGACTAGCGGGACGGAATGAGCAGTTCTTC. This chain joins TRBV7-9 and TRBJ2-1; 13 bases map to TRBD2. CDR1 is SEHNR, CDR2 FQNEAQ, per germline (reference sequence). The CDR3 consists of 16 residues. V trimming: 5 bases; J trimming: 7 bases; junction bases outside the gene matches: 8.

The V gene is TRBV30, the J gene TRBJ2-1; 12 nucleotides agree with TRBD2. CDR3 size: 16 residues. CDR1 and CDR2 from the germline V gene are GTSNPN and SVGIG (reference sequence). With V trimmed by 3 bases and J by 10 bases, 13 bases remained unmatched. The CDR3 nucleotides are TGTGCCTGGAGGGAGGCTAGCGGGAGGGCCAGGAGGGAGCAGTTCTTC. Residues: CAWREASGRARREQFF.

The genes are TRBV7-8 and TRBJ2-7, with 9 nucleotides matching TRBD2. This CDR3 has 14 residues. From germline, CDR1 is SGHVS and CDR2 FQNEAQ. After removal of 1 base from V and 5 bases from J, the junction contained 3 bases not matched to a gene. CDR3 nucleotide sequence: TGTGCCAGCAGCTTAGTAGCGGGAGTAAACGAGCAGTACTTC. Amino acids: CASSLVAGVNEQYF. The variable domain in full, with the rest retrieved from reference TRBV7-8 and TRBJ2-7, is GAGVSQSPRYKVAKRGQDVALRCDPISGHVSLFWYQQALGQGPEFLTYFQNEAQLDKSGLPSDRFFAERPEGSVSTLKIQRTQQEDSAVYLCASSLVAGVNEQYFGPGTRLTVT.

The CDR3 DNA sequence: TGCAGCGTTGAAGGTGGAGCGGGCAAGGGAATCAATGAGCAGTTCTTC. The encoded protein is CSVEGGAGKGINEQFF. The V and J genes are TRBV29-1 and TRBJ2-1; a possible D gene is TRBD2 (6 bases). The germline gives CDR1 SQVTM, CDR2 ANQGSEA. The CDR3 sequence is 16 residues long. V dropped 1 base and J dropped 6 bases, with 19 bases sitting between them.

This chain uses TRBV7-2 with TRBJ2-3; D is uncertain. The CDR3 has 14 residues. CDR1 is SGHTA and CDR2 is FQGNSA in the germline V gene. Trimming removed 0 bases from V and 0 bases from J, with 4 bases in between. The CDR3 reads CASSLAFSTDTQYF. The CDR3 nucleotides read TGTGCCAGCAGCTTAGCTTTTAGCACAGATACGCAGTATTTT.

The J gene is TRBJ1-5, the V gene TRBV19; weak D call: TRBD1 (5 bases). Trimming stripped 7 bases from V and 9 bases from J, with 19 bases between. CDR1 is LNHDA and CDR2 is SQIVND in the germline V gene (reference sequence). This CDR3 contains 14 residues. The chain's CDR3 is CASTPDGALSPQHF. CDR3 bases: TGTGCCAGTACTCCAGATGGGGCTCTATCGCCCCAGCATTTT. The entire variable domain, with the rest obtained from reference TRBV19 and TRBJ1-5, is as follows: DGGITQSPKYLFRKEGQNVTLSCEQNLNHDAMYWYRQDPGQGLRLIYYSQIVNDFQKGDIAEGYSVSREKKESFPLTVTSAQKNPTAFYLCASTPDGALSPQHFGDGTRLSIL.

The rearrangement uses TRBV19 and TRBJ1-4; D possibly corresponds to TRBD1 (6 bases). There are 15 residues in the CDR3. With 6 bases removed from V and 13 bases from J, the gap between germline ends came to 24 bases. Germline V gene data show CDR1 as LNHDA and CDR2 as SQIVND (reference sequence). The CDR3 DNA sequence: TGTGCCAGTAGCGGAGAAACCACAGGGACCCACGGACTGTTTTTT. It codes for CASSGETTGTHGLFF.

This chain connects TRBV29-1 to TRBJ1-2; no clear D. Per germline, CDR1 SQVTM and CDR2 ANQGSEA. This CDR3 is built from 11 residues. The germline V and J ends were trimmed by 7 bases and 2 bases, with 8 bases remaining between them. This CDR3 is CSAEENYGYTF. The CDR3 nucleotides read TGCAGCGCCGAGGAGAACTATGGCTACACCTTC. Looking up the rest from reference TRBV29-1 and TRBJ1-2 gives the full variable domain: SAVISQKPSRDICQRGTSLTIQCQVDSQVTMMFWYRQQPGQSLTLIATANQGSEATYESGFVIDKFPISRPNLTFSTLTVSNMSPEDSSIYLCSAEENYGYTFGSGTRLTVV.